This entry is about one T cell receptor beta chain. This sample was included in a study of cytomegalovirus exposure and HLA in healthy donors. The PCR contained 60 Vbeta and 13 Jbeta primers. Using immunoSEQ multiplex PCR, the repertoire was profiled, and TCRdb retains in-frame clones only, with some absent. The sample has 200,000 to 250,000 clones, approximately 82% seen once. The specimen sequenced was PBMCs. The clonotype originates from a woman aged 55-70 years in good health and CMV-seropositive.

The CDR3, as DNA: TGTGCCAGCAGCCCAGGATCCCCGAACACCGGGGAGCTGTTTTTT. It specifies CASSPGSPNTGELFF. The chain recombines TRBV7-2 with TRBJ2-2; unclear D gene. V lost 5 bases to trimming and J lost 0 bases, with 10 bases between them. The CDR3 runs 15 residues. Germline V gives CDR1 SGHTA, CDR2 FQGNSA. Filled out from reference TRBV7-2 and TRBJ2-2, the complete variable domain reads GAGVSQSPSNKVTEKGKDVELRCDPISGHTALYWYRQSLGQGLEFLIYFQGNSAPDKSGLPSDRFSAERTGGSVSTLTIQRTQQEDSAVYLCASSPGSPNTGELFFGEGSRLTVL.